This T cell receptor beta chain was captured in a study of shared clonotypes between healthy human individuals. General study results and limits: Memory subsets generally showed smaller estimated richness than naive subsets did.

After removal of 0 bases from V and 6 bases from J, the junction contained 8 bases not matched to a gene. The CDR3 totals 17 residues. Germline V lookup: CDR1 MGHRA, CDR2 YSYEKL. CD8 cells classed as naive were CD45RO-negative and positively selected for CCR7, excluding terminally differentiated effector memory CD45RA+ cells. Deep was the level at which the assay was run. Sequenced by immunoSEQ multiplex PCR; TCRdb stores in-frame clones only, minus some. The top ten clones hold 1.2% of a sample with under 2,000,000 clones, around 96% of them seen once. Concerning this clone itself: No antigen is known for it.

The chain employs TRBV4-1 and TRBJ2-2, with 9 bases aligning to TRBD1. The origin of this receptor is a man aged 18 to 35 in good health. The sample was naive CD8+ T cells sorted from blood. The chain's CDR3 is CASSQDHWDRVAGELFF. DNA for the CDR3: TGCGCCAGCAGCCAAGATCACTGGGACAGGGTGGCCGGGGAGCTGTTTTTT.